Each of the 30 T cell receptor beta chains below was sequenced from the same sample in a study of response to subunit inactivated influenza vaccine. TCRdb independently ran MiXCR on the RT-PCR reads; one entry per CDR3 protein. The sample records 650,000 to 700,000 distinct CDR3 sequences, approximately 15% being singletons. This specimen consisted of PBMCs from blood, obtained 11 to 12 days after vaccination. These TCRs come from a man between 45 and 60 years old who received an inactivated influenza vaccine.

The V and J genes are TRBV7-9 and TRBJ2-3; 9 nucleotides match TRBD1. The CDR3 covers 15 residues. Germline V gene sequence: CDR1 SEHNR, CDR2 FQNEAQ (reference sequence). After removal of 4 bases from V and 6 bases from J, the junction contained 8 bases not matched to a gene. DNA of the CDR3: TGTGCCAGCAGCTCCAACAGGGGGCGCTTGGATACGCAGTATTTT. Protein product: CASSSNRGRLDTQYF.

This clonotype was seen only a few times. The rearrangement joins TRBV4-1 to TRBJ2-1, with TRBD2 identical over 10 bases. The CDR3 covers 16 residues. The V and J ends lost 2 bases and 3 bases, in that order; junction bases with no gene match: 4. Looked up from germline, CDR1 is MGHRA and CDR2 is YSYEKL. CDR3: CASSQSRTSGYNEQFF. The CDR3, as DNA: TGCGCCAGCAGCCAATCCCGGACTAGCGGCTACAATGAGCAGTTCTTC.

This clonotype turned up a few times. V usage is TRBV29-1 and J usage is TRBJ2-3, with TRBD2 identical over 8 bases. V trimming: 4 bases; J trimming: 1 base; junction bases outside the gene matches: 7. Germline V gene sequence: CDR1 SQVTM, CDR2 ANQGSEA. This CDR3 is built from 15 residues. Here the CDR3 DNA reads TGCAGCGTTGGGGGCTCCGGGGGGGGCACAGATACGCAGTATTTT. This translates into CSVGGSGGGTDTQYF.

This clonotype was counted at least ten times. The chain carries TRBV20-1 and TRBJ2-1, with D uncertain. The CDR3 has 15 residues. V shed 0 bases and J shed 5 bases, with 14 bases lying between them. Germline loops: CDR1 DFQATT, CDR2 SNEGSKA (reference sequence). The CDR3 here is CSARDRWAVNNEQFF. CDR3 sequence (DNA): TGCAGTGCTAGAGATCGCTGGGCAGTAAACAATGAGCAGTTCTTC.

This sequence joins TRBV15 and TRBJ2-7; no reliable D call. Germline V gene lookup returns CDR1 LNHNV and CDR2 YYDKDF (reference sequence). Deletions cut 1 base from V and 3 bases from J, with 7 bases between. The length of the CDR3 is 13 residues. The CDR3 protein is CATSRAPLYEQYF. CDR3 nucleotides: TGTGCCACCAGCAGAGCACCCCTCTACGAGCAGTACTTC.

V is TRBV5-1 and J is TRBJ2-3; 8 nucleotides align to TRBD2. CDR3 length: 14 residues. V trimming: 5 bases; J trimming: 2 bases; junction bases outside the gene matches: 4. Germline V gives CDR1 SGHRS, CDR2 YFSETQ. CDR3 sequence reads: CASRNGGATDTQYF. CDR3 coding DNA: TGCGCCAGCAGGAACGGGGGGGCCACAGATACGCAGTATTTT.

This chain connects TRBV5-6 to TRBJ2-1; D is unresolved. V shed 7 bases and J shed 3 bases, with 14 bases lying between them. Germline-derived CDR1 and CDR2 are SGHDT and YYEEEE. CDR3 size: 14 residues. The CDR3 here is CASGPPLHYNEQFF. CDR3 DNA: TGTGCCAGCGGCCCCCCCCTTCACTACAATGAGCAGTTCTTC.

This clonotype was seen repeatedly, ten times or more. The DNA of the CDR3 is TGCAGTGCTAGACGACTAGCGGGAGCGAACACCGGGGAGCTGTTTTTT. Translating it yields CSARRLAGANTGELFF. The rearrangement uses TRBV20-1 and TRBJ2-2, with 12 bases lining up with TRBD2. The V segment lost 2 bases and the J segment 0 bases; nucleotides outside the gene matches: 1. Germline CDR1 is DFQATT and CDR2 is SNEGSKA (reference sequence). This CDR3 region has 16 residues.

This clonotype was seen a few times. This chain links TRBV7-8 with TRBJ2-2; D tentatively fits TRBD1 or TRBD2 (5 bases each). The CDR3 runs to 18 residues. The V end lost 2 bases, the J end lost 4 bases, and 20 bases lay between the germline ends. Germline loops: CDR1 SGHVS, CDR2 FQNEAQ. This CDR3 reads CASSLQGEARGRTGELFF. The CDR3 nucleotides are TGTGCCAGCAGCTTACAGGGAGAGGCAAGAGGTCGCACCGGGGAGCTGTTTTTT.

The chain combines TRBV5-6 with TRBJ2-3; TRBD1 matches at 7 bases. J gave up 0 bases and V 1 base, and 2 bases lay outside the gene matches. This CDR3 contains 15 residues. Germline-derived CDR1 and CDR2 are SGHDT and YYEEEE. CDR3 in DNA: TGTGCCAGCAGCTTGATGACAGGGAGCACAGATACGCAGTATTTT. It encodes CASSLMTGSTDTQYF.

This chain connects TRBV20-1 to TRBJ2-5; D is perhaps TRBD2 (7 bases). Deletions cut 3 bases from V and 3 bases from J, with 14 bases between. Per germline, CDR1 DFQATT and CDR2 SNEGSKA (reference sequence). CDR3 size: 14 residues. CDR3 bases: TGCAGTGCTAGGCCTCGGGGGGCAAAAGAGACCCAGTACTTC. It specifies CSARPRGAKETQYF.

The chain recombines TRBV12-3 or TRBV12-4 with TRBJ1-1; 7 positions agree with TRBD1. V dropped 2 bases and J dropped 5; count of bases not matched to a gene: 5. The CDR3 runs 14 residues. The CDR3 sequence: CASSLQGVGTEAFF. CDR3 coding DNA: TGTGCCAGCAGTTTACAGGGGGTCGGAACTGAAGCTTTCTTT.

The chain is built from TRBV18 and TRBJ2-1; 7 bases are shared with TRBD2. With 7 bases clipped from V and 4 bases from J, the junction kept 10 bases outside the gene matches. CDR3 length equals 15 residues. Germline assignment: CDR1 KGHSH and CDR2 LQKENI. The CDR3 protein is CASLQGAGRYNEQFF. The CDR3 region has the DNA TGTGCCAGCTTGCAGGGAGCGGGGAGGTACAATGAGCAGTTCTTC.

Only a few counts were recorded for this clonotype. The rearrangement joins TRBV28 to TRBJ2-7; 8 bases fit TRBD2. The CDR3 spans 15 residues. CDR1 is MDHEN, CDR2 SYDVKM, per germline. V lost 7 bases, J lost 2 bases, and 10 bases stayed unmatched. CDR3 amino acids: CASTYSLAGPYEQYF. The CDR3 region has the DNA TGTGCCAGCACCTACAGCCTAGCGGGCCCCTACGAGCAGTACTTC.

This clonotype has a handful of counts. The chain carries TRBV7-2 and TRBJ2-3, with unresolved D. Per the germline V gene, CDR1 is SGHTA and CDR2 is FQGNSA. The CDR3 sequence is 14 residues long. The V end lost 1 base, the J end lost 2 bases, and 7 bases lay between the germline ends. The CDR3 region has the DNA TGTGCCAGCAGCTTAGAAACAGCCACAGATACGCAGTATTTT. It yields the protein CASSLETATDTQYF.

This clonotype was seen a handful of times. V is TRBV30 and J is TRBJ1-2, with a tentative D call TRBD1 (5 bases). The V gene's germline CDR1 is GTSNPN and CDR2 SVGIG (reference sequence). The CDR3 length is 12 residues. The V end was cut by 5 bases, the J end by 6 bases, with 13 bases between. CDR3 nucleotide sequence: TGTGCCTGGGCCCGGGGCCATCATGGCTACACCTTC. Amino acids: CAWARGHHGYTF.

This clonotype came up a few times. This chain uses TRBV4-3 with TRBJ2-4, with TRBD1 matching over 7 bases. Germline CDR1 is LGHNA and CDR2 is YSLEER. This CDR3 spans 14 amino acids. The V and J ends lost 4 bases and 8 bases, in that order; junction bases with no gene match: 8. The CDR3 DNA reads TGCGCCAGCAGCCCCCAGGGGGTGGGGGACATTCAGTACTTC. Its translation: CASSPQGVGDIQYF.

This clonotype was observed a few times. The chain carries TRBV5-1 and TRBJ2-7; tentatively, D is TRBD2 (5 bases). Germline V gene lookup returns CDR1 SGHRS and CDR2 YFSETQ. Trimming took off 0 bases at V and 6 bases at J, with 7 bases between the two ends. The CDR3 is 12 amino acids. The CDR3 nucleotides read TGCGCCAGCAGCTTGGGAGGGTTCGAGCAGTACTTC. It translates to CASSLGGFEQYF.

This clonotype occurred a few times. This chain links TRBV20-1 with TRBJ2-3; D call uncertain. Germline values: CDR1 DFQATT, CDR2 SNEGSKA (reference sequence). V lost 0 bases, J lost 2 bases, and 3 bases lay in between. CDR3 size: 12 residues. CDR3 nucleotide sequence: TGCAGTGCTAGAGAGAACACAGATACGCAGTATTTT. Translated, it gives CSARENTDTQYF.

The genes are TRBV6-2 or TRBV6-3 and TRBJ2-1, with D perhaps matching TRBD2 (6 bases). This CDR3 comprises 15 residues. The germline gives CDR1 MNHEY, CDR2 SVGEGT. Trimming pared 2 bases from V and 4 bases from J, leaving 12 bases between. The CDR3 spells CASSYREATYNEQFF. The CDR3 DNA reads as TGTGCCAGCAGTTACAGGGAGGCCACTTACAATGAGCAGTTCTTC.

This clonotype was counted a few times. One junction end disagrees with the germline gene, perhaps due to a read error. The chain uses TRBV20-1 and TRBJ2-5, with a tentative D call TRBD2 (7 bases). The CDR3 length is 15 residues. The germline V gene encodes CDR1 DFQATT and CDR2 SNEGSKA (reference sequence). The CDR3 DNA reads as TGCAGTGCCAGAGATCGGACTAGGGGGGCAGAGACCCAGTACTTC. Encoded protein: CSARDRTRGAETQYF.

This clonotype turned up a few times. This chain connects TRBV12-3 or TRBV12-4 to TRBJ2-3, with TRBD2 matching over 10 bases. With V trimmed by 6 bases and J by 0 bases, 9 bases remained unmatched. The CDR3 sequence is 17 residues long. CDR3: CASRLWPSGSSTDTQYF. The DNA of the CDR3 is TGTGCCAGCAGGCTATGGCCTAGCGGGAGTAGCACAGATACGCAGTATTTT.

The chain has TRBV10-2 and TRBJ2-5; 10 positions agree with TRBD2. This CDR3 contains 19 residues. After removal of 5 bases from V and 2 bases from J, the junction contained 17 bases not matched to a gene. The V gene's germline CDR1 is WSHSY and CDR2 SAAADI. The CDR3: CASSFRRPGLAAQQETQYF. In DNA form, the CDR3 reads TGCGCCAGCAGTTTCCGCCGACCCGGACTAGCGGCACAACAAGAGACCCAGTACTTC.

This clonotype was picked up a small number of times. This sequence joins TRBV7-2 and TRBJ2-2; 11 bases map to TRBD2. The germline gives CDR1 SGHTA, CDR2 FQGNSA. CDR3 length equals 17 residues. The ends lost 2 bases at V and 5 bases at J; junction bases unmatched: 7. The CDR3 spells CASSLLAGGGVTGELFF. The CDR3 DNA is TGTGCCAGCAGCTTACTAGCGGGAGGAGGTGTTACCGGGGAGCTGTTTTTT.

The J gene is TRBJ1-2, the V gene TRBV6-2 or TRBV6-3; TRBD1 matches at 9 bases. The CDR3 runs to 16 residues. From germline, CDR1 is MNHEY and CDR2 SVGEGT. Trimming cost V 6 bases and J 3 bases; bases outside gene matches: 11. CDR3 bases: TGTGCCAGCAGACCTCACCGGGACAGGGAATACTATGGCTACACCTTC. Amino acid sequence: CASRPHRDREYYGYTF.

The rearrangement uses TRBV12-3 or TRBV12-4 and TRBJ2-1; no clear D gene. The CDR3 is made up of 14 amino acids. The germline V and J ends were trimmed by 6 bases and 6 bases, with 15 bases remaining between them. The CDR3 region is CASSPLRAGNEQFF. CDR3 DNA: TGTGCCAGCAGCCCACTGAGAGCAGGCAATGAGCAGTTCTTC.

The chain employs TRBV4-1 and TRBJ2-7; 7 bases align to TRBD1. CDR3 length equals 15 residues. The germline V gene has CDR1 MGHRA and CDR2 YSYEKL. The junction had 12 bases not matched to a gene; V was cut back by 5 bases and J by 5 bases. In DNA form, the CDR3 reads TGCGCCAGCAGCTTAGGAGTGACAGGGAACGACGAGCAGTACTTC. Its translation is CASSLGVTGNDEQYF.

This clonotype was recorded a few times. The V gene is TRBV5-1, the J gene TRBJ1-3, with no clear D. The CDR3 covers 21 residues. Trimming pared 3 bases from V and 0 bases from J, leaving 28 bases between. CDR1 SGHRS and CDR2 YFSETQ come from the germline V gene. CDR3 DNA sequence: TGCGCCAGCAGCTATGCCGAGTCACCCTCGTTTCTGGCCTCCTCTGGAAACACCATATATTTT. Its protein is CASSYAESPSFLASSGNTIYF.

J is TRBJ2-1 and V is TRBV11-2; D gene ambiguous. The V and J ends lost 0 bases and 9 bases respectively, with 6 bases between them. This CDR3 has 12 residues. Germline V gene lookup returns CDR1 SGHAT and CDR2 FQNNGV. The chain's CDR3 is CASSLEGIEQFF. For the CDR3, the DNA is TGTGCCAGCAGCTTAGAGGGGATTGAGCAGTTCTTC. Full variable domain (remainder filled in from reference TRBV11-2 and TRBJ2-1): EAGVAQSPRYKIIEKRQSVAFWCNPISGHATLYWYQQILGQGPKLLIQFQNNGVVDDSQLPKDRFSAERLKGVDSTLKIQPAKLEDSAVYLCASSLEGIEQFFGPGTRLTVL.

This clonotype was counted a few times. The chain is built from TRBV5-1 and TRBJ2-7, with TRBD2 as a possible D gene (5 bases). Trimming removed 2 bases at V and 3 bases at J, with 12 bases between. The length of the CDR3 is 14 residues. CDR1 SGHRS and CDR2 YFSETQ come from the germline V gene. CDR3 residues: CASSFRGLYYEQYF. The CDR3 nucleotides read TGCGCCAGCAGCTTCAGAGGGTTATACTACGAGCAGTACTTC.